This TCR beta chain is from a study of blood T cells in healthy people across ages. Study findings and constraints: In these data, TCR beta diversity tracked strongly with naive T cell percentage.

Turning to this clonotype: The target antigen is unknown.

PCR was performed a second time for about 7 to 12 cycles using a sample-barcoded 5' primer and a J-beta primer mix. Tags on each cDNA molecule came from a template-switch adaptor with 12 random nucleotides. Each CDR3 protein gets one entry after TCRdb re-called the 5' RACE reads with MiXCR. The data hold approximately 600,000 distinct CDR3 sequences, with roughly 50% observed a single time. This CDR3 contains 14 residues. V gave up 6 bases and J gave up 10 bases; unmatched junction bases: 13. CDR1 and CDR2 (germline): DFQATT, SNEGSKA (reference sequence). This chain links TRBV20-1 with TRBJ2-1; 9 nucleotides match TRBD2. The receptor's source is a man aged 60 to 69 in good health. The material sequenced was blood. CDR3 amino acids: CSAPRVAGVGEQFF. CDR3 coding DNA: TGCAGTGCCCCGCGGGTAGCGGGGGTGGGGGAGCAGTTCTTC.